The 15 T cell receptor beta chains below come from one sample, sequenced in a study of blood T cells in healthy people across ages. A second PCR of roughly 7 to 11 cycles used a sample-barcoded 5' primer and a J-beta primer mix. MiXCR was run by TCRdb on the 5' RACE reads, yielding one entry per CDR3 protein. This repertoire shows approximately 770,000 distinct CDR3 sequences, about 62% found once; its top ten account for about 20%. Sequencing was performed on blood. These receptors all come from a man aged 25 to 40 in good health.

This clonotype was recorded a few times. The V gene is TRBV7-2, the J gene TRBJ2-3; a weak D match, TRBD2 (5 bases). Germline CDR1 and CDR2: SGHTA and FQGNSA. CDR3 size: 15 residues. The V and J ends lost 4 bases and 2 bases respectively, with 13 bases between them. CDR3 nucleotide sequence: TGTGCCAGCAGCTGGAGCGGTTACTACACAGATACGCAGTATTTT. Protein: CASSWSGYYTDTQYF.

This clonotype was found a few times. CDR3 sequence: CAISESKAGSGANVLTF. CDR3 coding DNA: TGTGCCATCAGTGAGTCAAAGGCAGGGTCGGGGGCCAACGTCCTGACTTTC. The chain combines TRBV10-3 with TRBJ2-6, with D possibly TRBD1 on 5 matching bases. Germline V lookup: CDR1 ENHRY, CDR2 SYGVKD. The length of the CDR3 is 17 residues. The V and J ends lost 0 bases and 4 bases respectively, with 13 bases between them.

This clonotype was counted at least ten times. V usage is TRBV6-2 or TRBV6-3 and J usage is TRBJ2-1, with unresolved D. V lost 0 bases to trimming and J lost 2 bases, with 2 bases between them. Germline V CDR1 and CDR2: MNHEY, SVGEGT. There are 13 residues in the CDR3. The CDR3: CASSYSPYNEQFF. The CDR3 DNA follows: TGTGCCAGCAGTTACTCTCCCTACAATGAGCAGTTCTTC.

This rearrangement joins TRBV20-1 to TRBJ2-6; D is uncertain. Germline lookup yields CDR1 DFQATT and CDR2 SNEGSKA (reference sequence). This CDR3 spans 17 amino acids. Trimming shortened V by 3 bases and J by 4 bases, and 19 bases separated the two germline ends. CDR3 region: CSARTLENSMGANVLTF. CDR3 sequence (DNA): TGCAGTGCTAGGACTTTGGAAAACTCGATGGGGGCCAACGTCCTGACTTTC.

The chain carries TRBV6-1 and TRBJ1-2; maybe TRBD1 (6 bases). V was cut by 1 base and J by 8 bases, with 14 bases left in between. This CDR3 is 14 amino acids long. Germline values: CDR1 MNHNS, CDR2 SASEGT. The CDR3 reads CASSEGWRGQGYTF. The CDR3 nucleotides are TGTGCCAGCAGTGAAGGGTGGAGGGGACAAGGCTACACCTTC.

V usage is TRBV3-1 and J usage is TRBJ2-1, with D possibly TRBD2 on 6 matching bases. Germline CDR1 is LGHDT and CDR2 is YNNKEL (reference sequence). The CDR3 spans 18 residues. V was clipped by 0 bases and J by 2 bases, with 17 bases between them. The CDR3: CASSQDDLTRPPYNEQFF. CDR3 nucleotide sequence: TGTGCCAGCAGCCAAGATGATCTGACTAGGCCACCCTACAATGAGCAGTTCTTC.

The V and J genes are TRBV12-5 and TRBJ2-5; TRBD2 agrees at 9 bases. The V gene end was trimmed by 3 bases and the J gene end by 8 bases; junction bases not matched to a gene: 13. Germline assignment: CDR1 LGHNT and CDR2 FRNRAP. The CDR3 has 16 residues. This CDR3 is CASGFGASGTRGTQYF. Here the CDR3 DNA reads TGTGCTAGTGGTTTCGGGGCTAGCGGGACTCGAGGTACCCAGTACTTC.

The chain carries TRBV7-2 and TRBJ2-1, with TRBD2 matching over 7 bases. Germline CDR1 reads SGHTA; CDR2 reads FQGNSA. With V trimmed by 5 bases and J by 6 bases, 4 bases remained unmatched. This CDR3 is 13 amino acids long. CDR3 coding DNA: TGTGCCAGCAGCATCGGGACTACCAATGAGCAGTTCTTC. Translating gives CASSIGTTNEQFF.

The chain combines TRBV5-1 with TRBJ2-1; D uncertain. CDR3 length equals 16 residues. Germline V gene lookup returns CDR1 SGHRS and CDR2 YFSETQ. V lost 2 bases and J 2 bases, leaving 14 bases between the germline ends. The CDR3 here is CASSLPTLGTYNEQFF. DNA for the CDR3: TGCGCCAGCAGCTTACCGACGCTCGGTACCTACAATGAGCAGTTCTTC. The variable domain in full, completed from reference TRBV5-1 and TRBJ2-1, reads KAGVTQTPRYLIKTRGQQVTLSCSPISGHRSVSWYQQTPGQGLQFLFEYFSETQRNKGNFPGRFSGRQFSNSRSEMNVSTLELGDSALYLCASSLPTLGTYNEQFFGPGTRLTVL.

This chain joins TRBV20-1 and TRBJ2-7; tentative D call: TRBD1 (6 bases). With 5 bases removed from V and 0 bases from J, the gap between germline ends came to 14 bases. The CDR3 has 14 amino acids. The V gene's germline CDR1 is DFQATT and CDR2 SNEGSKA (reference sequence). The CDR3 nucleotides are TGCAGTGCTCACGCCGGGACACTCTCCTACGAGCAGTACTTC. Amino acid sequence: CSAHAGTLSYEQYF.

The chain combines TRBV20-1 with TRBJ2-4; D gene ambiguous. The germline CDR1 and CDR2 sequences are DFQATT and SNEGSKA (reference sequence). V was trimmed by 5 bases and J by 1 base, leaving 9 bases between them. The CDR3 runs 13 residues. The CDR3 sequence: CSAGVPAKNIQYF. The CDR3 DNA follows: TGCAGTGCTGGAGTGCCGGCCAAAAACATTCAGTACTTC.

CDR3 in amino acids: CASSDPLRDTQYF. Written as DNA, the CDR3 is TGTGCCAGCAGCGACCCTTTAAGGGATACGCAGTATTTT. This sequence joins TRBV11-2 and TRBJ2-3; D not certain. Germline V CDR1 and CDR2: SGHAT, FQNNGV. CDR3 length: 13 residues. Trimming left V 5 bases short and J 6 bases short, with 12 bases between.

This clonotype has more than one count but fewer than ten. V is TRBV29-1 and J is TRBJ1-4; the match to TRBD1 covers 9 bases. J lost 5 bases, V lost 6 bases, and 4 bases had no gene match. CDR3 length: 13 amino acids. The V gene's germline CDR1 is SQVTM and CDR2 ANQGSEA. The CDR3 DNA reads as TGCAGCGTCGACAGGGGGAGAAATGAAAAACTGTTTTTT. Encoded protein: CSVDRGRNEKLFF.

The rearrangement joins TRBV20-1 to TRBJ2-3; D possibly matches TRBD1 or TRBD2 (7 bases each). Germline V gene sequence: CDR1 DFQATT, CDR2 SNEGSKA (reference sequence). Trimming left V 6 bases short and J 4 bases short, with 17 bases between. The length of the CDR3 is 14 residues. CDR3 sequence: CSAPPPGGADTQYF. CDR3 coding DNA: TGCAGTGCCCCCCCTCCAGGGGGGGCAGATACGCAGTATTTT.

This clonotype was observed many times. This chain uses TRBV10-3 with TRBJ1-2, with D perhaps TRBD1 (6 bases). V was clipped by 4 bases and J by 6 bases, with 18 bases between them. The CDR3 spans 15 residues. Per the germline V gene, CDR1 is ENHRY and CDR2 is SYGVKD. The CDR3 DNA sequence: TGTGCCATCAGTGCGGCGGGGGGCGAGCGAGATGGCTACACCTTC. Translating it yields CAISAAGGERDGYTF.